This TCR beta chain was documented in a study of blood T cell repertoires in COVID-19 (dated by TCRdb to the early 2020s). With respect to the entire study: Samples covering the acute and convalescent phases of COVID-19 were provided by collaborators in the United States, Italy and Spain. A de-identified subject ID, COVID-19 status, age in years and sex were almost always included in the sample metadata. Samples came from the ongoing ImmuneRACE study (first 160 participants) plus 1,254 subjects from 6 global collaborators. The repertoires were released in a freely available public database intended as a resource for research on the immune response to SARS-CoV-2. The material from the prospective study consisted of cDNA or gDNA derived from T cells, B-cell-depleted T cells, or PBMCs. Where HLA class I and class II types were available, the types were taken from metadata supplied by the sample provider, not from assay-based typing. The dataset comprised deeply sampled blood TCRbeta repertoires from subjects exposed to, actively infected with, or recovered from COVID-19.

Collaborating institutions collected whole blood in K2EDTA tubes following their own protocols. For TCRbeta analysis, collaborator samples were shipped as frozen whole blood, as isolated PBMCs, or as DNA extracted from either sample type. The investigation overall reported the following: How much clinical and demographic metadata was included differed by source and by participant, and the metadata was provided uncurated.

TCRbeta CDR3 regions were amplified from genomic DNA by means of the immunoSEQ Assay, a bias-controlled multiplex PCR. Turning to the authors' computational methods: Nucleated cell counts per sample were estimated from amplification of reference gene primers within the assay. To quantify the absolute abundance of each unique TCRbeta CDR3 rearrangement, sequence reads were collapsed and filtered. For each sample, productive Simpson clonality was calculated by taking the square root of Simpson's diversity index across productive rearrangements. Imported from immuneACCESS, the table was reduced by TCRdb to in-frame sequences with V and J called. These copies leave out some clones; in studies compared against another copy, an unresolved V gene accounts for under half, and the cause of the remainder is not known. The V and J calls and clone size are taken from that table; D and trimming were inferred from the DNA. Across this sample there are some 100,000 clones, with about nine tenths seen only once. The ten largest make up 5% to 6.5% of the sample.

V is cut back by 6 bases and J by 4 bases, with 17 bases in the junction unmatched. The CDR3 starts with the cysteine, ends with the phenylalanine, and has 18 residues. Only the CDR3 DNA stays, 54 bases, in frame from base 1. The germline V gene supplies CDR1 SGHVS and CDR2 FQNEAQ. Notes on this clone: The clone's antigen remains unknown. Within one base of it there is no much larger clone, and no base qualities were kept.

The sample comprised peripheral blood. The chain joins TRBV7-8 to TRBJ2-1, and 8 junction bases match TRBD2. This sequence was found in a man between 45 and 60 years old with acute or convalescent COVID-19. The CDR3: CASRARGTSGGLYNEQFF. The sequenced DNA: TGTGCCAGCAGGGCGAGGGGAACAAGCGGGGGATTATACAATGAGCAGTTCTTC.